These T cell receptor beta chains were read from a single sample in a study of OX40 agonist ivuxolimab in advanced cancers. Sequencing was performed with immunoSEQ multiplex PCR; in TCRdb, only in-frame clones are kept and a portion is missing. Of over 50,000 clones listed, roughly 90% are singletons. The material was CD4+ or CD8+ T cells sorted from blood, obtained in a trial of the OX40 agonist ivuxolimab. The receptors derive from an adult with an advanced solid tumor such as melanoma, head and neck, liver or kidney cancer. Both conserved end residues are part of each CDR3. The order of the fields is D gene, J gene, V gene, clone size, CDR3 DNA, CDR3 protein. The D gene is left open where the match is weak. The size field is filled for only some rows; it gives once, few, many or a size class.

d_gene: NA; j_gene: TRBJ1-1; v_gene: TRBV4-2; abundance: NA; CDR3nt: TGTGCCAGCAGCTACGACAGTCTCGAAGCTTTCTTT; CDR3aa: CASSYDSLEAFF
d_gene: TRBD1; j_gene: TRBJ1-5; v_gene: TRBV6-6; abundance: once; CDR3nt: TGTGCCAGCAGTTTGGGACAGAATAGCAATCAGCCCCAGCATTTT; CDR3aa: CASSLGQNSNQPQHF
d_gene: NA; j_gene: TRBJ1-5; v_gene: TRBV30; abundance: once; CDR3nt: TGTGCCTGGAGTGAAAAGGGCTTTGGTTGGCAGCCCCAGCATTTT; CDR3aa: CAWSEKGFGWQPQHF
d_gene: NA; j_gene: TRBJ1-4; v_gene: TRBV4-1; abundance: NA; CDR3nt: TGCGCCAGCAGCCAACGGGTGGATTATGATCTTGCGACTAATGAAAAACTGTTTTTT; CDR3aa: CASSQRVDYDLATNEKLFF
d_gene: NA; j_gene: TRBJ2-6; v_gene: TRBV7-8; abundance: NA; CDR3nt: TGTGCCAGCAGCTTAGAGATTCCCCGATCTCAGGCCTCTGGGGCCAACGTCCTGACTTTC; CDR3aa: CASSLEIPRSQASGANVLTF
d_gene: TRBD2; j_gene: TRBJ2-1; v_gene: TRBV4-3; abundance: NA; CDR3nt: TGCGCCAGCAGCCAAGACGACCTAGCGGGAGGGCCGGTCAATGAGCAGTTCTTC; CDR3aa: CASSQDDLAGGPVNEQFF
d_gene: TRBD2; j_gene: TRBJ2-1; v_gene: TRBV5-1; abundance: NA; CDR3nt: TGCGCCAGCAATCTAGCGGGAGTAGACAATGAGCAGTTCTTC; CDR3aa: CASNLAGVDNEQFF
d_gene: NA; j_gene: TRBJ1-2; v_gene: TRBV6-1; abundance: NA; CDR3nt: TGTGCCAGCAGTGAAGACGTGGGGGTGGGAGGCTACACCTTC; CDR3aa: CASSEDVGVGGYTF
d_gene: TRBD2; j_gene: TRBJ2-1; v_gene: TRBV29-1; abundance: NA; CDR3nt: TGCAGCGTGCCCGGGACTAGCGGGAGGGAAGCTGAGCAGTTCTTC; CDR3aa: CSVPGTSGREAEQFF
d_gene: NA; j_gene: TRBJ2-1; v_gene: TRBV7-6; abundance: NA; CDR3nt: TGTGCCAGCAGCTTAGTACGCTACAATGAGCAGTTCTTC; CDR3aa: CASSLVRYNEQFF
d_gene: TRBD2; j_gene: TRBJ2-1; v_gene: TRBV6-5; abundance: NA; CDR3nt: TGTGCCAGCAGTTATTTAGCGGGAGTCCATGAGCAGTTCTTC; CDR3aa: CASSYLAGVHEQFF
d_gene: NA; j_gene: TRBJ2-1; v_gene: TRBV4-2; abundance: once; CDR3nt: TGTGCCAGCAGCCAAGGCCTAGGGGGGGAGCAGTTCTTC; CDR3aa: CASSQGLGGEQFF
d_gene: NA; j_gene: TRBJ2-3; v_gene: TRBV7-2; abundance: NA; CDR3nt: TGTGCCAGCAGCCCGGGAACCCACACAGATACGCAGTATTTT; CDR3aa: CASSPGTHTDTQYF
d_gene: TRBD2; j_gene: TRBJ2-3; v_gene: TRBV30; abundance: once; CDR3nt: TGTGCCTGGAGTAGTGGCGGGAGTTTGTCAGATACGCAGTATTTT; CDR3aa: CAWSSGGSLSDTQYF
d_gene: NA; j_gene: TRBJ2-1; v_gene: TRBV27; abundance: once; CDR3nt: TGTGCCAGCAGTAGTTTACCCCAGGATGAGCAGTTCTTC; CDR3aa: CASSSLPQDEQFF
d_gene: TRBD1; j_gene: TRBJ2-1; v_gene: TRBV5-6; abundance: NA; CDR3nt: TGTGCCAGCAGCTCCGGGACAGCTCCCTACAATGAGCAGTTCTTC; CDR3aa: CASSSGTAPYNEQFF
d_gene: NA; j_gene: TRBJ1-2; v_gene: TRBV27; abundance: NA; CDR3nt: TGTGCCAGCAGTTACGGGGGGTTTGTGGGCTACACCTTC; CDR3aa: CASSYGGFVGYTF
d_gene: TRBD2; j_gene: TRBJ2-1; v_gene: TRBV6-1; abundance: NA; CDR3nt: TGTGCCAGCAGTGACCCGGAGGGACTAGCGGGGGATAATGAGCAGTTCTTC; CDR3aa: CASSDPEGLAGDNEQFF
d_gene: NA; j_gene: TRBJ1-4; v_gene: TRBV6-5; abundance: NA; CDR3nt: TGTGCCAGCAGTTATACCAATGAAAAACTGTTTTTT; CDR3aa: CASSYTNEKLFF
d_gene: NA; j_gene: TRBJ1-1; v_gene: TRBV11-3; abundance: NA; CDR3nt: TGTGCCGACGGGGTTGGGACTGAAGCTTTCTTT; CDR3aa: CADGVGTEAFF
d_gene: TRBD1; j_gene: TRBJ2-3; v_gene: TRBV4-1; abundance: NA; CDR3nt: TGCGCCAGCAGCAACCGGGACAGGGTTATCCCAGATACGCAGTATTTT; CDR3aa: CASSNRDRVIPDTQYF
d_gene: NA; j_gene: TRBJ2-1; v_gene: TRBV27; abundance: once; CDR3nt: TGTGCCAGCAGTTTATCGCCCAGCCCCTACAATGAGCAGTTCTTC; CDR3aa: CASSLSPSPYNEQFF
d_gene: NA; j_gene: TRBJ1-2; v_gene: TRBV6-5; abundance: NA; CDR3nt: TGTGCCAGCAGTCTAACGGGACCCACCTATGGCTACACCTTC; CDR3aa: CASSLTGPTYGYTF
d_gene: TRBD1; j_gene: TRBJ1-2; v_gene: TRBV29-1; abundance: NA; CDR3nt: TGCAGCGTTGACTCTACGACAGGGGGCTACACCTTC; CDR3aa: CSVDSTTGGYTF
d_gene: NA; j_gene: TRBJ1-2; v_gene: TRBV5-6; abundance: NA; CDR3nt: TGTGCCAGCAGCTTGGGCTTCGGGAGTAATTACTATGGCTACACCTTC; CDR3aa: CASSLGFGSNYYGYTF
d_gene: NA; j_gene: TRBJ1-4; v_gene: TRBV7-2; abundance: NA; CDR3nt: TGTGCCAGCAGCTTACTAGGGGGGAGGCGTGAAAAACTGTTTTTT; CDR3aa: CASSLLGGRREKLFF
d_gene: NA; j_gene: TRBJ2-1; v_gene: TRBV6-5; abundance: NA; CDR3nt: TGTGCCAGCACCACATCGGGCTCCTACAATGAGCAGTTCTTC; CDR3aa: CASTTSGSYNEQFF
d_gene: TRBD2; j_gene: TRBJ2-3; v_gene: TRBV30; abundance: few; CDR3nt: TGTGCCTGGGGTGTGGCGGGGGGTCCCCATGATACGCAGTATTTT; CDR3aa: CAWGVAGGPHDTQYF
d_gene: TRBD2; j_gene: TRBJ2-5; v_gene: TRBV5-1; abundance: NA; CDR3nt: TGCGCCAGCAGCTTGGGACACGGAGGACTAGCGGGAGAATTCGAGACCCAGTACTTC; CDR3aa: CASSLGHGGLAGEFETQYF
d_gene: NA; j_gene: TRBJ2-2; v_gene: TRBV6-5; abundance: NA; CDR3nt: TGTGCCAGCAGTTACGGCATCGCCGGGGAGCTGTTTTTT; CDR3aa: CASSYGIAGELFF